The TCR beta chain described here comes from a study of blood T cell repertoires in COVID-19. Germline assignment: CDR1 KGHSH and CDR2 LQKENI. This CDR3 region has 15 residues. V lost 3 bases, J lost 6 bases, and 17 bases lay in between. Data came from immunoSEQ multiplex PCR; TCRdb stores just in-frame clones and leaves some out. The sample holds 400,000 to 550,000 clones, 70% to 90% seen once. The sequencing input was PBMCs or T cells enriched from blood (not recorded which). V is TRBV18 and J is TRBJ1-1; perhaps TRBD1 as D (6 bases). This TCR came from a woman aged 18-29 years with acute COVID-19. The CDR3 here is CASSPQAGGLAEAFF. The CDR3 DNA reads TGTGCCAGCTCACCTCAAGCGGGGGGCCTGGCTGAAGCTTTCTTT.